These 23 T cell receptor beta chains share one sample of origin, sequenced in a study of glioma-infiltrating T cells after dendritic cell vaccination. Sequencing used immunoSEQ multiplex PCR; TCRdb keeps in-frame clones, though not all of them. The sample carries about 46,000 clones, around 89% recorded once. Time point in this sample: after dendritic cell vaccination, including at tumor progression/relapse. The specimen comprised blood, sampled after dendritic cell vaccination. The source of these receptors is a human donor with glioblastoma.

This chain joins TRBV7-9 and TRBJ2-1, with 8 bases matching TRBD2. CDR1 and CDR2 from the germline V gene are SEHNR and FQNEAQ (reference sequence). This CDR3 is built from 16 residues. Germline trimming cut 5 bases from V and 1 base from J; bases unmatched to any gene: 7. CDR3 region: CASSRPAGVSYNEQFF. DNA of the CDR3: TGTGCCAGCAGCCGACCAGCGGGAGTTTCCTACAATGAGCAGTTCTTC.

The chain couples TRBV25-1 to TRBJ1-1; D is perhaps TRBD1 (6 bases). Germline values: CDR1 MGHDK, CDR2 SYGVNS. This CDR3 has 15 residues. V lost 3 bases and J lost 3, with 14 bases in between. In DNA, the CDR3 is TGTGCCAGCAGTGAGAAGGGGGTTAAGGACACTGAAGCTTTCTTT. This codes for CASSEKGVKDTEAFF.

The V gene is TRBV7-9, the J gene TRBJ1-2; 7 bases are a match to TRBD1. Germline CDR1 SEHNR, CDR2 FQNEAQ (reference sequence). This CDR3 is 16 amino acids long. V trimming: 5 bases; J trimming: 1 base; junction bases outside the gene matches: 10. Here the CDR3 DNA reads TGTGCCAGCAGCCAGCTCGCTAGGGGGCATAACTATGGCTACACCTTC. Translated: CASSQLARGHNYGYTF.

The chain recombines TRBV7-9 with TRBJ2-2, with a tentative D call TRBD1 (6 bases). Trimming left V 5 bases short and J 4 bases short, with 11 bases between. Germline assignment: CDR1 SEHNR and CDR2 FQNEAQ (reference sequence). This CDR3 spans 14 amino acids. The CDR3: CASSRTASTGELFF. The CDR3 DNA sequence: TGTGCCAGCAGCCGGACAGCCTCCACCGGGGAGCTGTTTTTT.

This clone has a single count. The chain carries TRBV7-9 and TRBJ2-3; 10 bases line up with TRBD2. After removal of 3 bases from V and 2 bases from J, the junction contained 5 bases not matched to a gene. Germline V CDR1 and CDR2: SEHNR, FQNEAQ (reference sequence). The CDR3 covers 16 residues. The CDR3 loop reads CASSFGLAEYTDTQYF. As DNA, the CDR3 is TGTGCCAGCAGCTTTGGACTAGCGGAATACACAGATACGCAGTATTTT. Drawing the rest from reference TRBV7-9 and TRBJ2-3, the complete variable domain is DTGVSQNPRHKITKRGQNVTFRCDPISEHNRLYWYRQTLGQGPEFLTYFQNEAQLEKSRLLSDRFSAERPKGSFSTLEIQRTEQGDSAMYLCASSFGLAEYTDTQYFGPGTRLTVL.

This chain connects TRBV5-4 to TRBJ2-7; TRBD2 is a possible D gene (6 bases). V lost 0 bases and J lost 6, with 16 bases in between. The CDR3 runs 15 residues. Per the germline V gene, CDR1 is SGHNT and CDR2 is YYREEE (reference sequence). CDR3 bases: TGTGCCAGCAGCTTGGCGAGGCGGGGTGCGGGCGAGCAGTACTTC. It codes for CASSLARRGAGEQYF.

The J gene is TRBJ1-5, the V gene TRBV19; D may be TRBD1 (5 bases). This CDR3 comprises 15 residues. The germline V and J ends were trimmed by 7 bases and 2 bases, with 15 bases remaining between them. CDR1 is LNHDA and CDR2 is SQIVND in the germline V gene (reference sequence). DNA for the CDR3: TGTGCCAGTAAGGGGCTTTTCAGTGGCAATCAGCCCCAGCATTTT. Amino acids: CASKGLFSGNQPQHF.

J is TRBJ2-7 and V is TRBV7-2; 10 positions agree with TRBD1. CDR1 and CDR2 from the germline V gene are SGHTA and FQGNSA. The CDR3 extends over 15 amino acids. The J segment lost 5 bases and the V segment lost 3 bases, leaving 7 bases of the junction unmatched. CDR3 loop: CASSFRQGAGDEQYF. As DNA, the CDR3 is TGTGCCAGCAGCTTCAGACAGGGGGCCGGTGACGAGCAGTACTTC.

This clone was seen only once. The junction and the germline gene differ at one end; a read error may be behind it. The rearrangement joins TRBV6-1 to TRBJ2-7; TRBD1 might be the D (6 bases). The CDR3 is 15 residues long. In germline, CDR1 is MNHNS, CDR2 SASEGT. The CDR3 loop is CASGVVDSLAYGQYF. As DNA, the CDR3 is TGTGCCAGCGGGGTTGTGGACAGTTTGGCCTACGGGCAGTACTTC.

The J gene is TRBJ1-1, the V gene TRBV6-6, with D possibly matching TRBD1 (6 bases). The germline CDR1 and CDR2 sequences are MNHNY and SVGAGI (reference sequence). This CDR3 contains 15 residues. V was trimmed by 6 bases and J by 5 bases, leaving 19 bases between them. CDR3 residues: CASSPKGGGRTEAFF. Written as DNA, the CDR3 is TGTGCCAGCAGCCCAAAGGGAGGGGGGAGGACTGAAGCTTTCTTT.

This clone showed up just once. V gene TRBV5-5 combines with J gene TRBJ1-2, with 8 positions matching TRBD1. Germline trimming cut 0 bases from V and 3 bases from J; bases unmatched to any gene: 1. The germline V gene has CDR1 SGHKS and CDR2 YYEKEE (reference sequence). This CDR3 has 14 residues. The CDR3 loop is CASSLAGGYYGYTF. CDR3 DNA: TGTGCCAGCAGCTTGGCAGGGGGCTACTATGGCTACACCTTC.

This clone was counted once. The junction differs from germline at one of its ends, possibly a read error. The V call is TRBV2, the J call TRBJ2-7; 8 nucleotides line up with TRBD1. CDR1 SNHLY and CDR2 FYNNEI come from the germline V gene. The CDR3 is 11 residues long. As DNA, the CDR3 is TGTGCCAGCAGTCAGGGGGCGCTCCTCGCATTC. It is translated as CASSQGALLAF.

For the CDR3, the DNA is TGTGCCAGCAGCGAACTAAGGGACAGGACTGAAGCTTTCTTT. Translating gives CASSELRDRTEAFF. The chain couples TRBV7-9 to TRBJ1-1; 8 bases line up with TRBD1. The V and J ends lost 5 bases and 5 bases, in that order; junction bases with no gene match: 7. Germline-derived CDR1 and CDR2 are SEHNR and FQNEAQ (reference sequence). The CDR3 is made up of 14 amino acids. Full variable domain (outside the CDR3, taken from reference TRBV7-9 and TRBJ1-1): DTGVSQNPRHKITKRGQNVTFRCDPISEHNRLYWYRQTLGQGPEFLTYFQNEAQLEKSRLLSDRFSAERPKGSFSTLEIQRTEQGDSAMYLCASSELRDRTEAFFGQGTRLTVV.

This chain uses TRBV5-4 with TRBJ1-4, with D unclear. The germline CDR1 and CDR2 sequences are SGHNT and YYREEE (reference sequence). The CDR3 extends over 14 amino acids. V lost 4 bases to trimming and J lost 8 bases, with 15 bases between them. CDR3 amino acids: CASSAEVVNEKLFF. As DNA, the CDR3 is TGTGCCAGCAGCGCTGAGGTGGTGAACGAAAAACTGTTTTTT.

The CDR3 DNA reads TGTGCCATCAGTGAGTCGGACACTGGCTACACCTTC. This codes for CAISESDTGYTF. The rearrangement uses TRBV10-3 and TRBJ1-2; D is possibly TRBD1 (5 bases). Germline V CDR1 and CDR2: ENHRY, SYGVKD. The V and J ends lost 0 bases and 7 bases respectively, with 6 bases between them. The CDR3 covers 12 residues.

Comment on this clone: This specimen includes other DNA sequences encoding the same CDR3. The V call is TRBV7-2, the J call TRBJ1-5, with D possibly being TRBD1 (5 bases). In germline, CDR1 is SGHTA, CDR2 FQGNSA. The CDR3 runs 14 residues. V was trimmed by 0 bases and J by 2 bases, leaving 5 bases between them. Written as DNA, the CDR3 is TGTGCCAGCAGCTTAGCAGGGGGCAATCAGCCCCAGCATTTT. It is translated as CASSLAGGNQPQHF.

This sequence joins TRBV19 and TRBJ2-7, with D unclear. The CDR3 has 13 amino acids. Trimming removed 4 bases at V and 2 bases at J, with 9 bases between. CDR1 LNHDA and CDR2 SQIVND come from the germline V gene (reference sequence). DNA for the CDR3: TGTGCCAGTAGTAAACAGTACCCCTACGAGCAGTACTTC. This translates into CASSKQYPYEQYF.

The rearrangement links TRBV29-1 to TRBJ2-7; TRBD1 is a possible D gene (5 bases). V lost 3 bases to trimming and J lost 2 bases, with 8 bases between them. The V gene's germline CDR1 is SQVTM and CDR2 ANQGSEA. The CDR3 totals 12 residues. The CDR3 loop reads CSVEARAYEQYF. In DNA form, the CDR3 reads TGCAGCGTTGAGGCCAGGGCCTACGAGCAGTACTTC.

V and J are TRBV5-1 and TRBJ2-5; 13 bases match TRBD2. The CDR3 totals 15 residues. Germline trimming cut 3 bases from V and 5 bases from J; bases unmatched to any gene: 4. Germline CDR1 and CDR2: SGHRS and YFSETQ. CDR3 DNA: TGCGCCAGCAGCTCGGGACTAGCGGGACAGGAGACCCAGTACTTC. This gives the protein CASSSGLAGQETQYF.

This chain links TRBV4-2 with TRBJ2-3; D remains ambiguous. From germline, CDR1 is LGHNA and CDR2 YNFKEQ. Trimming removed 0 bases at V and 0 bases at J, with 4 bases between. The CDR3 is 14 residues long. The CDR3 bases are TGTGCCAGCAGCCAAGAGGGCAGCACAGATACGCAGTATTTT. Protein product: CASSQEGSTDTQYF.

V is TRBV11-3 and J is TRBJ2-3; the D is unclear. This CDR3 is built from 13 residues. Germline CDR1 reads SGHNT; CDR2 reads YENEEA. V lost 8 bases to trimming and J lost 1 base, with 10 bases between them. The CDR3 loop is CASSRARTDTQYF. As DNA, the CDR3 is TGTGCCAGCTCCCGCGCCCGCACAGATACGCAGTATTTT.

The rearrangement joins TRBV10-3 to TRBJ2-2, with 8 positions matching TRBD1. V was pared by 7 bases and J by 4 bases, with 11 bases of the junction left unmatched. This CDR3 region has 16 residues. The germline CDR1 and CDR2 sequences are ENHRY and SYGVKD. CDR3 in amino acids: CAITADREVGTGELFF. The CDR3 bases are TGTGCCATCACAGCGGACAGGGAGGTTGGCACCGGGGAGCTGTTTTTT.

The chain employs TRBV28 and TRBJ2-1; D gene ambiguous. The CDR3 sequence is 16 residues long. V lost 4 bases and J 3 bases, leaving 16 bases between the germline ends. Germline V gene data show CDR1 as MDHEN and CDR2 as SYDVKM. This CDR3 reads CASSSYALGNYNEQFF. CDR3 DNA sequence: TGTGCCAGCAGTTCCTACGCTTTGGGCAACTACAATGAGCAGTTCTTC.